The clone carrying this TCR beta chain was counted once. The data were produced by immunoSEQ multiplex PCR, yet TCRdb's version contains in-frame clones alone and is incomplete. The sample records about 81,000 clones, about 80% being singletons. The data originate from a study of blood T cell repertoires in COVID-19. Per the germline V gene, CDR1 is LNHDA and CDR2 is SQIVND (reference sequence). J gave up 3 bases and V 5 bases, and 8 bases lay outside the gene matches. This CDR3 has 16 residues. This receptor was taken from a human donor in a cohort sampled during active COVID-19. The chain joins TRBV19 to TRBJ1-3; TRBD1 matches 9 bases. The sample taken for sequencing was peripheral blood. The CDR3 DNA sequence: TGTGCCAGTAGTGGGTCTAACAGGGGGCGTGGAAACACCATATATTTT. Encoded protein: CASSGSNRGRGNTIYF. The full variable domain, rest sourced from reference TRBV19 and TRBJ1-3, is DGGITQSPKYLFRKEGQNVTLSCEQNLNHDAMYWYRQDPGQGLRLIYYSQIVNDFQKGDIAEGYSVSREKKESFPLTVTSAQKNPTAFYLCASSGSNRGRGNTIYFGEGSWLTVV.